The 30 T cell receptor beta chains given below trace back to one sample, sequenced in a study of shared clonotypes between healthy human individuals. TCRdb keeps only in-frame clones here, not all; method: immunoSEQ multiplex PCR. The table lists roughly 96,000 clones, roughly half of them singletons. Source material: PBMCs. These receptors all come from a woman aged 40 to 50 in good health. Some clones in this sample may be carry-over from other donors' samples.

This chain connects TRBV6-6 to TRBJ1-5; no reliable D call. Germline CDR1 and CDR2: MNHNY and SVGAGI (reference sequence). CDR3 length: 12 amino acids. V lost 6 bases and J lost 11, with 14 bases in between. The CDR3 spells CASRDGFLSQHF. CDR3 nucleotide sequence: TGTGCCAGCAGGGACGGGTTTCTGTCCCAGCATTTT.

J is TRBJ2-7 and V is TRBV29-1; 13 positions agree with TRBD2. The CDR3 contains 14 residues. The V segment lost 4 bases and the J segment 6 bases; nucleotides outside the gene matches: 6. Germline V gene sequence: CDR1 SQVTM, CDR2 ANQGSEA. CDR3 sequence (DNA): TGCAGCGTTGCTTGGACTAGCGGGAGCGGCGAGCAGTACTTC. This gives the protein CSVAWTSGSGEQYF.

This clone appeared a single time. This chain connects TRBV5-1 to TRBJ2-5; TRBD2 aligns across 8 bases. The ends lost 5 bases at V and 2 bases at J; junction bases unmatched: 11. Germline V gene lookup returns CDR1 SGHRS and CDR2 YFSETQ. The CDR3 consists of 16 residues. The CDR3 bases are TGCGCCAGCAGGCTCGAGGGGAGCGGGGGACAAGAGACCCAGTACTTC. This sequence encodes CASRLEGSGGQETQYF.

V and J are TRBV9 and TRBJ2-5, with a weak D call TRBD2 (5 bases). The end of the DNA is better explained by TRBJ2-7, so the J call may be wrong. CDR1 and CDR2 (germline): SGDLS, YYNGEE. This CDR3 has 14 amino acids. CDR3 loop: CASSGPDRGYEQYF. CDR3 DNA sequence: TGTGCCAGCAGCGGGCCCGATCGGGGATACGAGCAGTACTTC.

The CDR3 sequence is CASSFGGSSNQPQHF. CDR3 coding DNA: TGTGCCAGCAGTTTCGGGGGCTCTAGCAATCAGCCCCAGCATTTT. V gene TRBV28 combines with J gene TRBJ1-5, with TRBD1 as a possible D gene (6 bases). The CDR3 length is 15 residues. V lost 3 bases to trimming and J lost 0 bases, with 9 bases between them. Germline V gene lookup returns CDR1 MDHEN and CDR2 SYDVKM.

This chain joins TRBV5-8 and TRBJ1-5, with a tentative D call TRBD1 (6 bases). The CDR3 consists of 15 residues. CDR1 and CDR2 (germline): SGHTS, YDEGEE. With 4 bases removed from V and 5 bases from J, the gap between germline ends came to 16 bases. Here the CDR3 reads CASSGEGGGYQPQHF. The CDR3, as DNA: TGTGCCAGCAGCGGGGAGGGGGGCGGCTATCAGCCCCAGCATTTT.

The CDR3 protein is CASSYYKNTGELFF. The CDR3 region has the DNA TGCGCCAGCAGCTATTACAAGAACACCGGGGAGCTGTTTTTT. V is TRBV5-1 and J is TRBJ2-2; D remains unclear. The CDR3 totals 14 residues. The germline V gene encodes CDR1 SGHRS and CDR2 YFSETQ. V was clipped by 3 bases and J by 1 base, with 7 bases between them.

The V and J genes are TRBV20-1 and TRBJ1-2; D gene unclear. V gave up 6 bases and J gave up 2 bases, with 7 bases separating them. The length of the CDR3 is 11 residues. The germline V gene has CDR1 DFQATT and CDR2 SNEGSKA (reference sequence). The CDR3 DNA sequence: TGCAGTGCCCCGCTAAACTATGGCTACACCTTC. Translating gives CSAPLNYGYTF.

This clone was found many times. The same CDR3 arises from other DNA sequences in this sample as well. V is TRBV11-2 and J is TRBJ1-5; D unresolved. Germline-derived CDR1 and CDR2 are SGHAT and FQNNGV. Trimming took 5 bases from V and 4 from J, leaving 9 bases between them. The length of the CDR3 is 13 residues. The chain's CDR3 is CASSPGQNQPQHF. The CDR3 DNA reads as TGTGCCAGCAGCCCTGGGCAGAATCAGCCCCAGCATTTT.

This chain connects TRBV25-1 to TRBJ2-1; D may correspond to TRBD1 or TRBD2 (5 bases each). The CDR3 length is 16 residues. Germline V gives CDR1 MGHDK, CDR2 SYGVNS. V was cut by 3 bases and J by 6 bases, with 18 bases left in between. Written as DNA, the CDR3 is TGTGCCAGCAGTGATCTGGGGCAGGGAGTGGTCAATGAGCAGTTCTTC. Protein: CASSDLGQGVVNEQFF. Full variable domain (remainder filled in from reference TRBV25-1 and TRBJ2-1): EADIYQTPRYLVIGTGKKITLECSQTMGHDKMYWYQQDPGMELHLIHYSYGVNSTEKGDLSSESTVSRIRTEHFPLTLESARPSHTSQYLCASSDLGQGVVNEQFFGPGTRLTVL.

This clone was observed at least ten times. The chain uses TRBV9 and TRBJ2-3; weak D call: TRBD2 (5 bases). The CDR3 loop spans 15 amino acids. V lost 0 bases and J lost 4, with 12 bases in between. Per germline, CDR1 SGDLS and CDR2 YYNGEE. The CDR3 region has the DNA TGTGCCAGCAGCGTAGACCGGGATTTTTCAGATACGCAGTATTTT. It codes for CASSVDRDFSDTQYF.

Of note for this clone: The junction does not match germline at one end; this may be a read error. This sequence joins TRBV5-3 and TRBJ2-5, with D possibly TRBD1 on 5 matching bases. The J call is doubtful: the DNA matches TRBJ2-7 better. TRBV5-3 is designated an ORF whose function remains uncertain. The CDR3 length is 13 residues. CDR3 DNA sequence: TGTGCCAGCAGCTTCGGACAAGCCTACGAGCAGTACTTC. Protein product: CASSFGQAYEQYF.

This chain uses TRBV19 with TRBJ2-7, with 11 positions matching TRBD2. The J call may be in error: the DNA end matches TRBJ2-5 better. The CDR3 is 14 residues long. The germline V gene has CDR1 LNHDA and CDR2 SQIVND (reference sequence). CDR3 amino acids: CASSTRLAGETQYF. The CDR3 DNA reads TGTGCCAGTAGTACCCGACTAGCGGGGGAGACCCAGTACTTC.

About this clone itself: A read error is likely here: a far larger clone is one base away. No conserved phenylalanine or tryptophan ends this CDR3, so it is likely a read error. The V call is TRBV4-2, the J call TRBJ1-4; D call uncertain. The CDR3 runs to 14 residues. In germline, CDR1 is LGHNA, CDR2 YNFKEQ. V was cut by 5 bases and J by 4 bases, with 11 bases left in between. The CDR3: CASSFLRNNEKLFL. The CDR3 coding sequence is TGTGCCAGCAGCTTTCTGCGCAATAATGAAAAACTGTTTCTT.

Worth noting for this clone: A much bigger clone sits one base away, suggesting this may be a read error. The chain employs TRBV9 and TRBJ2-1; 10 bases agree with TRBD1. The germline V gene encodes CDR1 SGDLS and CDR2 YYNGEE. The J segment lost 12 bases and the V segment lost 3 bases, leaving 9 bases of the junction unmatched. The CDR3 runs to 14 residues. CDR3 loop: CASSDPRTGGGQFF. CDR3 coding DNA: TGTGCCAGCAGCGACCCTCGGACAGGGGGTGGGCAGTTCTTC.

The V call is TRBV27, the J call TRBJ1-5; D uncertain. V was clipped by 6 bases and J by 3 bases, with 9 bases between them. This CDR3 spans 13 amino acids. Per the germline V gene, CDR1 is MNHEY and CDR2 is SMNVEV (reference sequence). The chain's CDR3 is CASSLWANQPQHF. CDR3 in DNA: TGTGCCAGCAGCCTCTGGGCCAATCAGCCCCAGCATTTT.

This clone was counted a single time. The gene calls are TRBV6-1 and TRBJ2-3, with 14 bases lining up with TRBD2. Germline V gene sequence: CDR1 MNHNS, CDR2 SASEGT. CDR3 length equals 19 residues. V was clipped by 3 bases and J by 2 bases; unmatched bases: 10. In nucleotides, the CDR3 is TGTGCCAGCAGTGAGCAGGGACTAGCGGGAGCGGGGTTCACAGATACGCAGTATTTT. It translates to CASSEQGLAGAGFTDTQYF.

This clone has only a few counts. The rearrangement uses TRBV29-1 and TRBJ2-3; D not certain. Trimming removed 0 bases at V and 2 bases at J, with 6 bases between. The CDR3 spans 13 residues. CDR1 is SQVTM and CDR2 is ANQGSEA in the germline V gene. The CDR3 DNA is TGCAGCGTTGAAGAACACTCCACAGATACGCAGTATTTT. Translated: CSVEEHSTDTQYF.

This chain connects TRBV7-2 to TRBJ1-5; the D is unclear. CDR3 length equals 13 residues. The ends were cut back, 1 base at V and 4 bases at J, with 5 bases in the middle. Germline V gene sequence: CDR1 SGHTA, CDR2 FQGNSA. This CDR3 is CASSLDSNQPQHF. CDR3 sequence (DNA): TGTGCCAGCAGCTTAGATTCTAATCAGCCCCAGCATTTT.

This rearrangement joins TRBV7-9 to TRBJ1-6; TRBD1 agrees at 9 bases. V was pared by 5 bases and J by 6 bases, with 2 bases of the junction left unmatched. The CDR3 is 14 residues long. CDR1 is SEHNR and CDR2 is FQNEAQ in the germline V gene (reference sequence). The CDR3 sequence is CASSVTGGNSPLHF. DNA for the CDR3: TGTGCCAGCAGCGTGACAGGGGGTAATTCACCCCTCCACTTT.

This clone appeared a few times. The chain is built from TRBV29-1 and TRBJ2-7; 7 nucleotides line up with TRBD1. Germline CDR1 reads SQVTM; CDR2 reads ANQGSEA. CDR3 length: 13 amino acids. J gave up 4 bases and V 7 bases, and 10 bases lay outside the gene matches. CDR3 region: CSATRGQRYEQYF. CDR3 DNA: TGCAGCGCCACACGGGGACAGCGATACGAGCAGTACTTC.

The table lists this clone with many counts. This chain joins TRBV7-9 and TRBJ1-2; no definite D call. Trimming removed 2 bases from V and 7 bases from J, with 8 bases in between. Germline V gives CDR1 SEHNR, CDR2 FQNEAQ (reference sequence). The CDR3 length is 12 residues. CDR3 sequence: CASSLPQSGYTF. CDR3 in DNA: TGTGCCAGCAGCTTACCACAGAGTGGCTACACCTTC.

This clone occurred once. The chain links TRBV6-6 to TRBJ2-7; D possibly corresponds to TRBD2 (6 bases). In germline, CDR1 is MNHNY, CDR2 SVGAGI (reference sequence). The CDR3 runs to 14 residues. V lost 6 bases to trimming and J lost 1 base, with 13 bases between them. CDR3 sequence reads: CASRVAELSYEQYF. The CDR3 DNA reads TGTGCCAGCAGGGTAGCGGAGCTATCCTACGAGCAGTACTTC.

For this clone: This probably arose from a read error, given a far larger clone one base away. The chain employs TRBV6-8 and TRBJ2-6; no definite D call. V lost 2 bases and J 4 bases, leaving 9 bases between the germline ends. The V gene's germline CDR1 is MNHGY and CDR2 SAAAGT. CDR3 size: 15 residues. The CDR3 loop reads CASSYTSAGANVLTF. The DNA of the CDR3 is TGTGCCAGCAGTTACACGAGTGCCGGGGCCAACGTCCTGACTTTC.

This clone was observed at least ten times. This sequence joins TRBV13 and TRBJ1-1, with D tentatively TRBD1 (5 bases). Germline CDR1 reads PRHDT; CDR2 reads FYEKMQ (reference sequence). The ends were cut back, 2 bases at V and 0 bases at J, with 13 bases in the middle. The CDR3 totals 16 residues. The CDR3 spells CASSLFGAGLNTEAFF. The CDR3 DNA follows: TGTGCCAGCAGCTTATTCGGGGCAGGACTGAACACTGAAGCTTTCTTT.

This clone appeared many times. The CDR3 nucleotides read TGTGCCAGCAGCCGCGACAGGGAGAACTATGGCTACACCTTC. This codes for CASSRDRENYGYTF. The V call is TRBV5-6, the J call TRBJ1-2; 7 positions agree with TRBD1. This CDR3 region has 14 residues. CDR1 SGHDT and CDR2 YYEEEE come from the germline V gene. The V gene end was trimmed by 4 bases and the J gene end by 2 bases; junction bases not matched to a gene: 5.

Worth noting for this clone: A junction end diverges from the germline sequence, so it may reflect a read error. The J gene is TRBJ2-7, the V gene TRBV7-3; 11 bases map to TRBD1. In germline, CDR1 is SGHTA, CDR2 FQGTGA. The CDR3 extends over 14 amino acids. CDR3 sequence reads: CASSPGQGEIEQCF. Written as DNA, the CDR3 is TGTGCCAGCAGCCCGGGACAGGGGGAAATCGAGCAGTGCTTC.

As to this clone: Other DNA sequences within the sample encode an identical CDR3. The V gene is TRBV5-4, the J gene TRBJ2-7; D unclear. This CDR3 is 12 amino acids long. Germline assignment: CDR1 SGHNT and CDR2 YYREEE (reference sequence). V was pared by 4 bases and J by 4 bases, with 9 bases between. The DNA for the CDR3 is TGTGCCAGCAGCCCAAATCCGTACGAGCAGTACTTC. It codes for CASSPNPYEQYF.

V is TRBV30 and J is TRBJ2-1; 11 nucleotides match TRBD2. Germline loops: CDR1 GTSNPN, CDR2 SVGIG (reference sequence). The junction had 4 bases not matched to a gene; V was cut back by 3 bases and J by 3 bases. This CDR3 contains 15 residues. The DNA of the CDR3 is TGTGCCTGGAGGAGTGGGACTAGCGGCTACAATGAGCAGTTCTTC. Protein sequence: CAWRSGTSGYNEQFF.

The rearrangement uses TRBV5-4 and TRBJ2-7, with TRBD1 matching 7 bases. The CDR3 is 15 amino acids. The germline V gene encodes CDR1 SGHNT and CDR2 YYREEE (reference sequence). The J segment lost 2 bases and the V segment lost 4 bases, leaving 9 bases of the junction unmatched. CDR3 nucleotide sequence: TGTGCCAGCAGCCAGAAGACAGGGAATCCCTACGAGCAGTACTTC. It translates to CASSQKTGNPYEQYF.